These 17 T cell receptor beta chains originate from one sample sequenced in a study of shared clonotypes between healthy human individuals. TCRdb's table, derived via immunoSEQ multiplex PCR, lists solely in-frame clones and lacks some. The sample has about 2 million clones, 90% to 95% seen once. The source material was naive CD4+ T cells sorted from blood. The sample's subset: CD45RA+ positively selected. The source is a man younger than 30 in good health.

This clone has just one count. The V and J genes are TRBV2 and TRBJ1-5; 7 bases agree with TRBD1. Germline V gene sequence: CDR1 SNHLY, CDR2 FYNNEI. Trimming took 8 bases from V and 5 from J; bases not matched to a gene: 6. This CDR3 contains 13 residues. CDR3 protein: CASGQESDQPQHF. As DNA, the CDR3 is TGTGCCAGCGGACAGGAGAGCGATCAGCCCCAGCATTTT. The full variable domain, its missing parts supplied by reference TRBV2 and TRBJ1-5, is EPEVTQTPSHQVTQMGQEVILRCVPISNHLYFYWYRQILGQKVEFLVSFYNNEISEKSEIFDDQFSVERPDGSNFTLKIRSTKLEDSAMYFCASGQESDQPQHFGDGTRLSIL.

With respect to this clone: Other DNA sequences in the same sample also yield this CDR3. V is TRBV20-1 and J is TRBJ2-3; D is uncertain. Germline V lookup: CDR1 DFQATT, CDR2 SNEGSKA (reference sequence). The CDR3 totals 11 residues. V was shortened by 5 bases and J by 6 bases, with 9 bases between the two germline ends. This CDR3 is CSALRGDTQYF. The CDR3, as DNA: TGCAGTGCTCTACGTGGGGATACGCAGTATTTT.

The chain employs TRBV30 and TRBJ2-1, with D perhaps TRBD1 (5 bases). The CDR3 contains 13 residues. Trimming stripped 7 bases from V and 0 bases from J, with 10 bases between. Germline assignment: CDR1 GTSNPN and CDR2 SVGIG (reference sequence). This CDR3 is CASRQSSYNEQFF. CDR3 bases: TGTGCCTCAAGACAGAGCTCCTACAATGAGCAGTTCTTC.

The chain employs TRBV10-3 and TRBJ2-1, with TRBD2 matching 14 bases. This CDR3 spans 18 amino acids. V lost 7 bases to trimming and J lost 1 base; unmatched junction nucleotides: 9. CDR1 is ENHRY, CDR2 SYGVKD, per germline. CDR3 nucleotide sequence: TGTGCCATCACTGGGACTAGCGGGAGTTTTAAGTCCTACAATGAGCAGTTCTTC. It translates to CAITGTSGSFKSYNEQFF.

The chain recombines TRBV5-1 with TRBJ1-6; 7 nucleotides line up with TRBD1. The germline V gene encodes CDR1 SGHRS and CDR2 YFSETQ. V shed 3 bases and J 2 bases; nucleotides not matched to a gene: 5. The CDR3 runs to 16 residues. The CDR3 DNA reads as TGCGCCAGCAGCTGGACCGGACAGGCCTATAATTCACCCCTCCACTTT. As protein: CASSWTGQAYNSPLHF. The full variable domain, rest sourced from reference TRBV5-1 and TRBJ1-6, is KAGVTQTPRYLIKTRGQQVTLSCSPISGHRSVSWYQQTPGQGLQFLFEYFSETQRNKGNFPGRFSGRQFSNSRSEMNVSTLELGDSALYLCASSWTGQAYNSPLHFGNGTRLTVT.

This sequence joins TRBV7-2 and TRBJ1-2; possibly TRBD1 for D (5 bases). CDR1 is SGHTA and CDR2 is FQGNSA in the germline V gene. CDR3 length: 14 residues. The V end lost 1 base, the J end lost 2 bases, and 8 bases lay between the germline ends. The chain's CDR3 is CASSLGGINYGYTF. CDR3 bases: TGTGCCAGCAGCTTAGGGGGCATAAACTATGGCTACACCTTC.

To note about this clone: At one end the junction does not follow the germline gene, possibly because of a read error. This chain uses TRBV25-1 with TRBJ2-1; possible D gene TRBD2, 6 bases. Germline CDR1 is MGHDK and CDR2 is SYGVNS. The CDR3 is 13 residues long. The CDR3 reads CASIETGSNEQFF. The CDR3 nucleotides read TGTGCCAGCATTGAAACCGGGAGCAATGAGCAGTTCTTC. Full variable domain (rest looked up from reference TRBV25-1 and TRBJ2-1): EADIYQTPRYLVIGTGKKITLECSQTMGHDKMYWYQQDPGMELHLIHYSYGVNSTEKGDLSSESTVSRIRTEHFPLTLESARPSHTSQYLCASIETGSNEQFFGPGTRLTVL.

The CDR3 nucleotides are TGTGCCAGCAGTTTGGGGTATAGCAATCAGCCCCAGCATTTT. This sequence encodes CASSLGYSNQPQHF. The chain links TRBV6-1 to TRBJ1-5; D unresolved. Trimming stripped 5 bases from V and 0 bases from J, with 8 bases between. Looked up from germline, CDR1 is MNHNS and CDR2 is SASEGT. This CDR3 is built from 14 residues.

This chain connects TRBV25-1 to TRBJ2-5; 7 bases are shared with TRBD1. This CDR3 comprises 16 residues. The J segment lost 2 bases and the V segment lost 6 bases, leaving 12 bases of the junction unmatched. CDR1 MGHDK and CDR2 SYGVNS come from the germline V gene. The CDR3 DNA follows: TGTGCCAGCAGCCCGGGGAGACAGGGTTATCAAGAGACCCAGTACTTC. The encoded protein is CASSPGRQGYQETQYF.

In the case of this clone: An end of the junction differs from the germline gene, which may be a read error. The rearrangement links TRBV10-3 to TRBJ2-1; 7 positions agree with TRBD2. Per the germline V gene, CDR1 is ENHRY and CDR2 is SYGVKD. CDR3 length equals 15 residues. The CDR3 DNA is TGTGCCATCAGTCCTCGGGAGGCGTCCTTCAATGAGCAGTTCTTC. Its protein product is CAISPREASFNEQFF.

Here the CDR3 DNA reads TGTGCCAGCAGTGAAATAGGGGACAGGAACACTGAAGCTTTCTTT. Protein product: CASSEIGDRNTEAFF. The V gene is TRBV2, the J gene TRBJ1-1; 7 bases align to TRBD1. The V gene's germline CDR1 is SNHLY and CDR2 FYNNEI. The CDR3 is 15 amino acids. J was trimmed by 1 base and V by 2 bases; bases with no gene match: 4.

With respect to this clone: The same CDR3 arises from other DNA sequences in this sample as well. CDR3 bases: TGCGCCAGCAGCCTGACCCCAGATACGCAGTATTTT. Translated: CASSLTPDTQYF. The chain carries TRBV4-1 and TRBJ2-3; no reliable D call. Trimming removed 4 bases at V and 4 bases at J, with 6 bases between. The CDR3 has 12 amino acids. In germline, CDR1 is MGHRA, CDR2 YSYEKL.

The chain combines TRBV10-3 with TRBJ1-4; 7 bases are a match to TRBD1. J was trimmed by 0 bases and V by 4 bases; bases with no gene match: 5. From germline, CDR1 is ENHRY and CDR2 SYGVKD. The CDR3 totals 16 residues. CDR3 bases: TGTGCCATCAGTGTTACAGGGGTTTCAACTAATGAAAAACTGTTTTTT. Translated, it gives CAISVTGVSTNEKLFF.

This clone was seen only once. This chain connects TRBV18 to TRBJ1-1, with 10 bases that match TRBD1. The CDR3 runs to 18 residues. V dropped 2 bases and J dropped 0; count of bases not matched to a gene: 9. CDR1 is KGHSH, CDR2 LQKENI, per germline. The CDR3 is CASSPSDRGTFMNTEAFF. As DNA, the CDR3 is TGTGCCAGCTCACCATCGGACAGGGGGACCTTTATGAACACTGAAGCTTTCTTT.

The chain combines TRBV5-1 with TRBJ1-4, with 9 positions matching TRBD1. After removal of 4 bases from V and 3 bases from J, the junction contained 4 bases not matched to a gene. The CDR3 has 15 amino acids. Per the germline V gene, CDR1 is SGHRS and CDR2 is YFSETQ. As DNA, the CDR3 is TGCGCCAGCAGCCTACAGGGGGCGTCTAATGAAAAACTGTTTTTT. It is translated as CASSLQGASNEKLFF. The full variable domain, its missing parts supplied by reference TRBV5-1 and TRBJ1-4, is KAGVTQTPRYLIKTRGQQVTLSCSPISGHRSVSWYQQTPGQGLQFLFEYFSETQRNKGNFPGRFSGRQFSNSRSEMNVSTLELGDSALYLCASSLQGASNEKLFFGSGTQLSVL.

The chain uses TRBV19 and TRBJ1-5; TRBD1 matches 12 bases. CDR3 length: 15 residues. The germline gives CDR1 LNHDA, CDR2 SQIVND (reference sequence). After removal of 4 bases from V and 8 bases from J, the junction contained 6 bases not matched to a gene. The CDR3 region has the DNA TGTGCCAGTAGTAGGGGACAGGGGGCTGGAGAGCCCCAGCATTTT. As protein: CASSRGQGAGEPQHF. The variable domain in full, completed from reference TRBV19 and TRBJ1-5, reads DGGITQSPKYLFRKEGQNVTLSCEQNLNHDAMYWYRQDPGQGLRLIYYSQIVNDFQKGDIAEGYSVSREKKESFPLTVTSAQKNPTAFYLCASSRGQGAGEPQHFGDGTRLSIL.

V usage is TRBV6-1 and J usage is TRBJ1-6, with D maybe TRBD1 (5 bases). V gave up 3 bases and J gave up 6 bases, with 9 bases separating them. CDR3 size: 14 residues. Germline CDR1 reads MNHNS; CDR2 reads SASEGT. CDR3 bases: TGTGCCAGCAGTGAGCGACAGCTTAATTCACCCCTCCACTTT. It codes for CASSERQLNSPLHF.